The present entry profiles one TCR beta chain with its context. This CDR3 has 14 residues. Germline CDR1 and CDR2: MNHEY and SVGAGI. Trimming cost V 6 bases and J 4 bases; bases outside gene matches: 5. Here immunoSEQ multiplex PCR was the method, and the copy in TCRdb shows in-frame clones only, minus some. Of approximately 100,000 clones in the sample, roughly 89% are singletons; the top ten hold approximately 2.6%. The data belong to a study of T cell responses to AZD1222 COVID-19 vaccine. This chain links TRBV6-5 with TRBJ2-2, with TRBD1 matching 7 bases. This clonotype originated in an adult in good health. The specimen was peripheral blood, collected on day 0 of MenACWY control vaccination. This CDR3 reads CASRYRGSTGELFF. The CDR3 bases are TGTGCCAGCAGGTACAGGGGAAGCACCGGGGAGCTGTTTTTT.